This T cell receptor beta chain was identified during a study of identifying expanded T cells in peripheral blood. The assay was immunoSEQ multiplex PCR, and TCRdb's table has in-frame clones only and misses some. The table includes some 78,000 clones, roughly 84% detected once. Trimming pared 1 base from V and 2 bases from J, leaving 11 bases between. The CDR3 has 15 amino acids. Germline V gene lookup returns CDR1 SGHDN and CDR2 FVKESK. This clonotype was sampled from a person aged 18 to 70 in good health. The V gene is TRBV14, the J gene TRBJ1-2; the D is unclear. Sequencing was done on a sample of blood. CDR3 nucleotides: TGTGCCAGCAGCCAAGGTGGGCCTCCCAACTATGGCTACACCTTC. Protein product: CASSQGGPPNYGYTF.